The 24 T cell receptor beta chains below were found in one sample sequenced in a study of a mutant IDH1 vaccine in newly diagnosed glioma. This sample's time point: week 23, last vaccination. All doses held 300 ug of mutant IDH1 20-mer peptide, with topical imiquimod. Repertoires were generated with immunoSEQ multiplex PCR, while TCRdb's copy carries only in-frame clones and drops some. Of approximately 82,000 clones in the sample, 70% to 90% were seen once. Their cognate antigens are unknown. Specimen: PBMCs, collected from a glioma patient whose treatment included an IDH1 peptide vaccine. The receptors stem from a man under 40 with glioma. Some clones in this sample may be carry-over from other donors' samples.

This rearrangement joins TRBV18 to TRBJ2-7, with D perhaps TRBD1 or TRBD2 (5 bases each). Germline V gene sequence: CDR1 KGHSH, CDR2 LQKENI. Trimming took off 5 bases at V and 1 base at J, with 12 bases between the two ends. CDR3 size: 14 residues. The CDR3 DNA follows: TGTGCCAGCTCAGCCGGGACGACGTCCTACGAGCAGTACTTC. Amino acid sequence: CASSAGTTSYEQYF.

To note about this clone: Other DNA sequences in the sample encode the same CDR3. This chain uses TRBV9 with TRBJ2-1; 7 nucleotides align to TRBD2. Looked up from germline, CDR1 is SGDLS and CDR2 is YYNGEE. V lost 4 bases, J lost 1 base, and 5 bases stayed unmatched. The CDR3 sequence is 15 residues long. The CDR3 region is CASSPREKSYNEQFF. The CDR3 DNA reads TGTGCCAGCAGCCCGCGGGAGAAATCCTACAATGAGCAGTTCTTC. Drawing the rest from reference TRBV9 and TRBJ2-1, the complete variable domain is DSGVTQTPKHLITATGQRVTLRCSPRSGDLSVYWYQQSLDQGLQFLIQYYNGEERAKGNILERFSAQQFPDLHSELNLSSLELGDSALYFCASSPREKSYNEQFFGPGTRLTVL.

The CDR3 region is CAISEEGYGYTF. The CDR3 DNA reads as TGTGCCATCAGTGAAGAGGGCTATGGCTACACCTTC. The chain has TRBV10-3 and TRBJ1-2; no clear D gene. CDR1 is ENHRY, CDR2 SYGVKD, per germline. The CDR3 spans 12 residues. V lost 3 bases, J lost 4 bases, and 6 bases lay in between.

This clone was seen just once. The chain links TRBV7-2 to TRBJ1-2; unclear D gene. CDR3 size: 18 residues. V lost 0 bases to trimming and J lost 3 bases, with 20 bases between them. CDR1 SGHTA and CDR2 FQGNSA come from the germline V gene. This CDR3 is CASSLAVSGTGLHYGYTF. In nucleotides, the CDR3 is TGTGCCAGCAGCTTAGCGGTTAGCGGTACCGGGCTACACTATGGCTACACCTTC.

This clone was seen more than once but under ten times. This chain joins TRBV4-2 and TRBJ1-6; D unclear. Between the trimmed V and J ends, which lost 0 bases and 3 bases, there was a span of 15 bases. The CDR3 totals 18 residues. Germline V CDR1 and CDR2: LGHNA, YNFKEQ. As DNA, the CDR3 is TGTGCCAGCAGCCAAGATCCTCAACAGCGACTCTATAATTCACCCCTCCACTTT. Translating gives CASSQDPQQRLYNSPLHF.

The chain employs TRBV19 and TRBJ1-5; TRBD1 matches 7 bases. After removal of 2 bases from V and 2 bases from J, the junction contained 0 bases not matched to a gene. The V gene's germline CDR1 is LNHDA and CDR2 SQIVND (reference sequence). This CDR3 is 14 amino acids long. The CDR3 bases are TGTGCCAGTAGTATACAGGGGGGCAATCAGCCCCAGCATTTT. Its translation: CASSIQGGNQPQHF.

The chain couples TRBV7-2 to TRBJ2-1; 7 nucleotides agree with TRBD2. The CDR3 is made up of 15 amino acids. With 3 bases clipped from V and 2 bases from J, the junction kept 4 bases outside the gene matches. Per germline, CDR1 SGHTA and CDR2 FQGNSA. CDR3 nucleotide sequence: TGTGCCAGCAGCTTTGCGGGGGACCCCTACAATGAGCAGTTCTTC. Its translation is CASSFAGDPYNEQFF.

V gene TRBV5-1 combines with J gene TRBJ2-1; D may correspond to TRBD1 or TRBD2 (5 bases each). V shed 2 bases and J shed 8 bases, with 14 bases lying between them. From germline, CDR1 is SGHRS and CDR2 YFSETQ. This CDR3 region has 14 residues. This chain's CDR3 is CASSFGQVGDEQFF. In nucleotides, the CDR3 is TGCGCCAGCAGCTTCGGGCAGGTGGGGGATGAGCAGTTCTTC. The variable domain in full, with the rest retrieved from reference TRBV5-1 and TRBJ2-1, is KAGVTQTPRYLIKTRGQQVTLSCSPISGHRSVSWYQQTPGQGLQFLFEYFSETQRNKGNFPGRFSGRQFSNSRSEMNVSTLELGDSALYLCASSFGQVGDEQFFGPGTRLTVL.

This chain connects TRBV27 to TRBJ1-2; D unclear. Germline CDR1 MNHEY, CDR2 SMNVEV (reference sequence). CDR3 length: 14 residues. The V end was cut by 3 bases, the J end by 0 bases, with 8 bases between. The CDR3 coding sequence is TGTGCCAGCAGTTTCGCGGTAGCTAACTATGGCTACACCTTC. Translated, it gives CASSFAVANYGYTF.

V usage is TRBV9 and J usage is TRBJ1-3; D is undetermined. V lost 0 bases and J lost 3, with 4 bases in between. The CDR3 covers 13 residues. Germline CDR1 reads SGDLS; CDR2 reads YYNGEE. CDR3: CASSVDDGNTIYF. CDR3 coding DNA: TGTGCCAGCAGCGTAGATGATGGAAACACCATATATTTT.

The CDR3 region has the DNA TGTGCCAGCAGCTTAACTTTAGGGACCCCAATTCCCTATGGCTACACCTTC. Protein sequence: CASSLTLGTPIPYGYTF. The V and J genes are TRBV7-6 and TRBJ1-2, with a tentative D call TRBD1 (5 bases). Germline V lookup: CDR1 SGHVS, CDR2 FNYEAQ. Trimming took 2 bases from V and 4 from J, leaving 20 bases between them. The CDR3 spans 17 residues.

This clone was observed a single time. V usage is TRBV21-1 and J usage is TRBJ1-2; the table's D call, TRBD1, has no DNA check behind it. TRBV21-1 is a recognized pseudogene. This CDR3 has 14 residues. In nucleotides, the CDR3 is TGTGCCAGCAGCATTGCGAAGGGGAACTATGGCTACACCTTC. As protein: CASSIAKGNYGYTF.

The V call is TRBV6-1, the J call TRBJ1-2; 7 bases align to TRBD1. Per germline, CDR1 MNHNS and CDR2 SASEGT. This CDR3 has 13 residues. V gave up 8 bases and J gave up 6 bases; unmatched junction bases: 9. The chain's CDR3 is CASGMTGRDGYTF. The CDR3 bases are TGTGCCAGCGGGATGACAGGGCGCGATGGCTACACCTTC.

V usage is TRBV6-1 and J usage is TRBJ2-5, with 11 bases that match TRBD1. TRBJ2-7 explains the end of the DNA better; the J call may be wrong. This CDR3 is built from 15 residues. Germline V lookup: CDR1 MNHNS, CDR2 SASEGT. Here the CDR3 reads CASRGTGGSSYEQYF. Here the CDR3 DNA reads TGTGCCAGCAGGGGGACAGGGGGGAGCTCCTACGAGCAGTACTTC.

The sample holds a few counts of this clone. This chain uses TRBV10-2 with TRBJ1-5; D not certain. Germline-derived CDR1 and CDR2 are WSHSY and SAAADI. CDR3 size: 14 residues. V lost 6 bases and J 4 bases, leaving 13 bases between the germline ends. The CDR3 bases are TGCGCCAGCAGAATGCCCGGGGAAAATCAGCCCCAGCATTTT. Protein product: CASRMPGENQPQHF.

The chain is built from TRBV28 and TRBJ2-1, with D maybe TRBD1 (6 bases). Per the germline V gene, CDR1 is MDHEN and CDR2 is SYDVKM. The CDR3 contains 15 residues. V gave up 3 bases and J gave up 0 bases, with 9 bases separating them. DNA of the CDR3: TGTGCCAGCAGTTTGGGGGCCAGCTCCTACAATGAGCAGTTCTTC. Translating gives CASSLGASSYNEQFF.

The chain combines TRBV5-1 with TRBJ2-5, with 11 bases aligning to TRBD1. V was clipped by 1 base and J by 5 bases; unmatched bases: 4. Germline V gives CDR1 SGHRS, CDR2 YFSETQ. This CDR3 has 15 amino acids. This CDR3 is CASSLRTGGAETQYF. CDR3 bases: TGCGCCAGCAGCTTGAGGACAGGGGGCGCGGAGACCCAGTACTTC.

The CDR3 loop reads CASSQDGITSYEQYF. CDR3 sequence (DNA): TGTGCCAGCAGCCAAGACGGAATTACCTCCTACGAGCAGTACTTC. The rearrangement links TRBV4-2 to TRBJ2-7; D gene uncertain. Trimming shortened V by 0 bases and J by 0 bases, and 9 bases separated the two germline ends. Germline CDR1 is LGHNA and CDR2 is YNFKEQ. The CDR3 is 15 amino acids.

V gene TRBV19 combines with J gene TRBJ1-4; D possibly corresponds to TRBD1 (6 bases). CDR1 and CDR2 (germline): LNHDA, SQIVND (reference sequence). CDR3 length: 15 amino acids. Trimming stripped 2 bases from V and 1 base from J, with 8 bases between. For the CDR3, the DNA is TGTGCCAGTAGTATAATCAGGGGAACTAATGAAAAACTGTTTTTT. It translates to CASSIIRGTNEKLFF.

The chain combines TRBV9 with TRBJ2-5; 7 positions match TRBD1. The J call may be wrong; the DNA end is better matched by TRBJ2-7. Germline V gene data show CDR1 as SGDLS and CDR2 as YYNGEE. The CDR3 extends over 13 amino acids. CDR3 in amino acids: CASSVGNRGEQYF. The CDR3 region has the DNA TGTGCCAGCAGCGTAGGAAACAGGGGCGAGCAGTACTTC.

The gene calls are TRBV6-4 and TRBJ2-2; 10 bases match TRBD2. The CDR3 has 15 residues. The V gene's germline CDR1 is MRHNA and CDR2 SNTAGT. With V trimmed by 3 bases and J by 5 bases, 3 bases remained unmatched. The CDR3 protein is CASSELAGYTGELFF. The CDR3 DNA follows: TGTGCCAGCAGTGAACTAGCGGGGTATACCGGGGAGCTGTTTTTT.

This chain links TRBV5-4 with TRBJ1-1, with TRBD1 matching over 8 bases. This CDR3 has 15 residues. Germline CDR1 and CDR2: SGHNT and YYREEE (reference sequence). V was pared by 4 bases and J by 4 bases, with 9 bases of the junction left unmatched. This CDR3 reads CASSPDRDAVTEAFF. The CDR3 nucleotides read TGTGCCAGCAGCCCGGACAGGGACGCTGTCACTGAAGCTTTCTTT.

The chain has TRBV4-1 and TRBJ1-2; D remains unclear. This CDR3 has 15 residues. V was pared by 2 bases and J by 7 bases, with 17 bases between. Germline CDR1 is MGHRA and CDR2 is YSYEKL. DNA for the CDR3: TGCGCCAGCAGCCAACCAGATTTGGAAAGCGGTGGCTACACCTTC. It yields the protein CASSQPDLESGGYTF.

The chain links TRBV6-6 to TRBJ1-6, with D perhaps TRBD1 (6 bases). Trimming took 7 bases from V and 10 from J, leaving 20 bases between them. This CDR3 comprises 15 residues. The germline gives CDR1 MNHNY, CDR2 SVGAGI (reference sequence). CDR3 residues: CASTNGGSPGSPLHF. The CDR3 DNA reads TGTGCCAGCACCAACGGGGGCTCCCCCGGATCACCCCTCCACTTT.